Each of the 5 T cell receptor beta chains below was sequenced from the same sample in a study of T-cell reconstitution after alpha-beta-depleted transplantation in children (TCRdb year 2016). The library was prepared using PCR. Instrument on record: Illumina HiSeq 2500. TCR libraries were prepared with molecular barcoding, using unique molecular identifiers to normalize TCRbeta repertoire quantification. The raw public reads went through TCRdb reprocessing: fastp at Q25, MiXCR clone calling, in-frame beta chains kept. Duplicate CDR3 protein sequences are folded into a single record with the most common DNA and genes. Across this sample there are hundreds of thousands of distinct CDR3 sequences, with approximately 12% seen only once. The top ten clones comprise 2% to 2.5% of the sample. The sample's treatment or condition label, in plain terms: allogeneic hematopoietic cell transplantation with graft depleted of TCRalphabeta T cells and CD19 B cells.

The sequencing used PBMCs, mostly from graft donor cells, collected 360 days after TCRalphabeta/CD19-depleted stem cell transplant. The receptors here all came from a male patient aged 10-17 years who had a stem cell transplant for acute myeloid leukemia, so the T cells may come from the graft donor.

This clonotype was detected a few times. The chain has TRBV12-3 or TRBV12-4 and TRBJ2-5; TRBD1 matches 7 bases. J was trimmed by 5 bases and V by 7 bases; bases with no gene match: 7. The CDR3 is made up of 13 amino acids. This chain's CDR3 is CASTGQARETQYF. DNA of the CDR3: TGTGCCAGCACCGGACAGGCCCGGGAGACCCAGTACTTC.

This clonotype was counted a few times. Here the CDR3 DNA reads TGCAGCGTTGGCCGAGTGAGGGGCAATGAGCAGTTCTTC. This translates into CSVGRVRGNEQFF. The chain is built from TRBV29-1 and TRBJ2-1; D might be TRBD1 or TRBD2, each matching 5 bases. Germline V gene data show CDR1 as SQVTM and CDR2 as ANQGSEA. The CDR3 sequence is 13 residues long. The V and J ends lost 4 bases and 6 bases respectively, with 13 bases between them.

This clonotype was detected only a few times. The CDR3 region has the DNA TGTGCCAGTAGTACACACAGGGGGCGCCCCTACGAGCAGTACTTC. This codes for CASSTHRGRPYEQYF. V and J are TRBV19 and TRBJ2-7; 9 positions agree with TRBD1. V lost 4 bases to trimming and J lost 2 bases; unmatched junction nucleotides: 6. The CDR3 consists of 15 residues. Germline CDR1 and CDR2: LNHDA and SQIVND (reference sequence).

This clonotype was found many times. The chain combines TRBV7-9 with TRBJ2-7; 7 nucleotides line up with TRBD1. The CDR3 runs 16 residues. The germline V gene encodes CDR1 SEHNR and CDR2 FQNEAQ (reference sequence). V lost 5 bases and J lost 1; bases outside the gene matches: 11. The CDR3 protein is CASSTRWDSGSYEQYF. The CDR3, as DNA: TGTGCCAGCAGCACCCGCTGGGACAGTGGGTCCTACGAGCAGTACTTC.

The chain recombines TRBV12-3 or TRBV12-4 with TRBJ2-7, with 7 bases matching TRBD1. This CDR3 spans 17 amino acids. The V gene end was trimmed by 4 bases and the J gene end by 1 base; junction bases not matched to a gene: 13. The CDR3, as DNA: TGTGCCAGCAGTTATGGGGTCCCGCCGACAGGGTCCTACGAGCAGTACTTC. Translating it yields CASSYGVPPTGSYEQYF.